These 5 T cell receptor beta chains originate from one sample sequenced in a study of OX40 agonist ivuxolimab in advanced cancers. The repertoire was sequenced with immunoSEQ multiplex PCR; TCRdb's copy has only in-frame clones and lacks some. The sample includes tens of thousands of clones, around 79% of them seen just once. This specimen consisted of CD4+ or CD8+ T cells sorted from blood, obtained in a trial of the OX40 agonist ivuxolimab. Receptors were obtained from an adult with an advanced solid tumor such as melanoma, head and neck, liver or kidney cancer.

The chain uses TRBV19 and TRBJ2-2, with 10 bases that match TRBD2. The CDR3 is 19 amino acids. Trimming removed 5 bases from V and 4 bases from J; junction bases left unmatched: 16. Germline V gene sequence: CDR1 LNHDA, CDR2 SQIVND (reference sequence). CDR3 region: CASSPLAGTSEGGTGELFF. The CDR3 nucleotides are TGTGCCAGTAGTCCACTAGCGGGGACCTCTGAAGGTGGCACCGGGGAGCTGTTTTTT.

The rearrangement joins TRBV5-5 to TRBJ2-7; D remains ambiguous. Germline values: CDR1 SGHKS, CDR2 YYEKEE (reference sequence). This CDR3 has 12 amino acids. Trimming stripped 0 bases from V and 3 bases from J, with 4 bases between. CDR3 sequence: CASSLVGYEQYF. CDR3 nucleotides: TGTGCCAGCAGCTTGGTCGGCTACGAGCAGTACTTC.

This clone was counted between two and nine times. The rearrangement links TRBV7-3 to TRBJ2-1; 8 nucleotides line up with TRBD2. V dropped 1 base and J dropped 4; count of bases not matched to a gene: 15. The CDR3 consists of 19 residues. Germline CDR1 is SGHTA and CDR2 is FQGTGA. DNA of the CDR3: TGTGCCAGCAGCTTAAGAGAAGCGGGGGAGTTCTTCGGGTACAATGAGCAGTTCTTC. This sequence encodes CASSLREAGEFFGYNEQFF. The whole variable domain, remainder taken from reference TRBV7-3 and TRBJ2-1, is GAGVSQTPSNKVTEKGKYVELRCDPISGHTALYWYRQSLGQGPEFLIYFQGTGAADDSGLPNDRFFAVRPEGSVSTLKIQRTERGDSAVYLCASSLREAGEFFGYNEQFFGPGTRLTVL.

The chain carries TRBV16 and TRBJ2-1; maybe TRBD2 (5 bases). Germline CDR1 KGHSY, CDR2 FQNENV. The CDR3 consists of 11 residues. Trimming took off 3 bases at V and 12 bases at J, with 9 bases between the two ends. CDR3 sequence: CASSHGGGQFF. DNA for the CDR3: TGTGCCAGCAGCCACGGCGGAGGGCAGTTCTTC. Full variable domain (missing parts from reference TRBV16 and TRBJ2-1): GEEVAQTPKHLVRGEGQKAKLYCAPIKGHSYVFWYQQVLKNEFKFLISFQNENVFDETGMPKERFSAKCLPNSPCSLEIQATKLEDSAVYFCASSHGGGQFFGPGTRLTVL.

The chain links TRBV7-2 to TRBJ2-7, with 10 bases that match TRBD1. The CDR3 length is 13 residues. CDR1 and CDR2 (germline): SGHTA, FQGNSA. V lost 7 bases to trimming and J lost 4 bases; unmatched junction nucleotides: 4. The DNA of the CDR3 is TGTGCCAGCAACCAGGGACAGGGGTACGAGCAGTACTTC. Translating it yields CASNQGQGYEQYF.